This TCR beta chain was recovered during a study of shared clonotypes between healthy human individuals. Naive CD8 cells, CD45RO-negative and positively selected for CCR7, excluded terminally differentiated effector memory CD45RA+ cells. The table came from immunoSEQ multiplex PCR; TCRdb's copy has only in-frame clones and leaves some out. The table includes around 1,900,000 clones, just over 90% detected once. CDR1 is MGHRA, CDR2 YSYEKL, per germline. CDR3 length equals 15 residues. V shed 2 bases and J shed 0 bases, with 11 bases lying between them. The chain is built from TRBV4-1 and TRBJ2-7; D gene ambiguous. This TCR was recovered from a man between 18 and 29 years old in good health. Some clones in this sample may be carry-over from other donors' samples. The sample taken for sequencing was naive CD8+ T cells from PBMCs. The CDR3 DNA follows: TGCGCCAGCAGCCAATGGGTGGAGAGCTCCTACGAGCAGTACTTC. It encodes CASSQWVESSYEQYF.